The text below deals with one T cell receptor beta chain. Its antigen remains unknown. The data derive from a study of identical twins. TCRdb called the 5' RACE reads again in MiXCR, with one record for every CDR3 protein. The sample records 400,000 to 500,000 distinct CDR3 sequences, roughly an eighth being singletons. Findings and limits, study-wide: The more abundant beta clonotypes in cord blood had fewer insertions, and memory repertoires did not show this.

These data are also associated with another study on yellow fever vaccine responses in identical twins.

The TCR was taken from a woman younger than 35 in good health. Specimen: CD4+ T cells sorted from blood.

CDR3 nucleotide sequence: TGCAGTGCTAGAGATCCTAAGACCGGGGGACAGACAGATACGCAGTATTTT. This codes for CSARDPKTGGQTDTQYF. The genes are TRBV20-1 and TRBJ2-3; D might be TRBD1 (7 bases). Trimming removed 0 bases at V and 3 bases at J, with 19 bases between. The germline V gene encodes CDR1 DFQATT and CDR2 SNEGSKA (reference sequence). This CDR3 is built from 17 residues.